This T cell receptor beta chain was sequenced during a study of shared clonotypes between healthy human individuals. Study-level points and caveats: When compared with the clonotypes that were shared by all four sorted-subset donors, the non-shared clonotypes turned out to have lower generation probabilities. Rarefaction analysis demonstrated incomplete sorted-subset sequencing notwithstanding large depth.

CD45RO-negative, CCR7-positively selected cells formed the naive CD8 fraction, excluding terminally differentiated effector memory CD45RA+ cells. Repertoires were generated with immunoSEQ multiplex PCR, while TCRdb's copy carries only in-frame clones and drops some. The profile shows more than 2 million clones, 85% to 95% of them singletons. This CDR3 has 15 residues. From germline, CDR1 is LGHNA and CDR2 YSLEER. V dropped 4 bases and J dropped 4 bases, with 14 bases sitting between them. This clone was seen a single time. Its antigen is unknown. The chain combines TRBV4-3 with TRBJ2-1; D is unresolved. This clonotype was obtained from a man aged 18 to 30 in good health. Some clones in this sample may be carry-over from other donors' samples. Sequencing was done on a sample of naive CD8+ T cells from PBMCs. The CDR3 region is CASSLDSTGYNEQFF. CDR3 bases: TGCGCCAGCAGCCTAGACTCGACTGGATACAATGAGCAGTTCTTC.